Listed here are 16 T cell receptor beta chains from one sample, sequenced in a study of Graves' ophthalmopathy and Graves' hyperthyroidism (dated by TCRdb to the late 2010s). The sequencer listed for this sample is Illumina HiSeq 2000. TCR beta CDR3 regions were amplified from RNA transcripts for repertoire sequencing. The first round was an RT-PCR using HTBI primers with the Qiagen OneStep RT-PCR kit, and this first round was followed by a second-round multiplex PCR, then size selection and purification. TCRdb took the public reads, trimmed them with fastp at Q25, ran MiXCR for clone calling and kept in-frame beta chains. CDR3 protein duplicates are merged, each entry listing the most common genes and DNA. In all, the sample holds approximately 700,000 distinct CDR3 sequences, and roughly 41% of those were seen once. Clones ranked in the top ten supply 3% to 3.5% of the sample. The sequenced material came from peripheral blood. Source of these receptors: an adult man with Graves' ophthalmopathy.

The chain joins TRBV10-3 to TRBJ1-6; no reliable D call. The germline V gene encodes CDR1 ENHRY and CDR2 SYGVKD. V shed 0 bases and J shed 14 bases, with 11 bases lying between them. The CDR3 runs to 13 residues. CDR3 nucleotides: TGTGCCATCAGTGAGTCGTCGTCCATGGCCCTCCACTTT. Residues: CAISESSSMALHF.

In DNA form, the CDR3 reads TGCAGTGCCACCGGGACAGGCGACTCCTACGAGCAGTACTTC. Encoded protein: CSATGTGDSYEQYF. This chain connects TRBV20-1 to TRBJ2-7; 8 positions agree with TRBD1. V trimming: 6 bases; J trimming: 0 bases; junction bases outside the gene matches: 7. This CDR3 comprises 14 residues. Germline V gene data show CDR1 as DFQATT and CDR2 as SNEGSKA (reference sequence).

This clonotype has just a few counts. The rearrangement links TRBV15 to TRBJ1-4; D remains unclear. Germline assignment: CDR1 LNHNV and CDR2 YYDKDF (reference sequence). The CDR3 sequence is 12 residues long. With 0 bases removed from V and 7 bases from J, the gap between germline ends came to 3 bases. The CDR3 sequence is CATSRDGEKLFF. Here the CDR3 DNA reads TGTGCCACCAGCAGAGACGGTGAAAAACTGTTTTTT.

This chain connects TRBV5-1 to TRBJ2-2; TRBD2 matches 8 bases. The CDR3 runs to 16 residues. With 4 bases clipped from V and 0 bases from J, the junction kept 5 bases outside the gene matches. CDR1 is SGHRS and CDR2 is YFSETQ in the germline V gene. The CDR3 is CASSTPAGANTGELFF. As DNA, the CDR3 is TGCGCCAGCAGCACACCAGCGGGAGCGAACACCGGGGAGCTGTTTTTT.

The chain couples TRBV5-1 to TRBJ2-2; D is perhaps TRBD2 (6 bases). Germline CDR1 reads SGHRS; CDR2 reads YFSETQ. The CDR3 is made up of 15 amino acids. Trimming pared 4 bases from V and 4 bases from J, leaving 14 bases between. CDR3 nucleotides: TGCGCCAGCAGCCCCCTGAGGGGAGGCACCGGGGAGCTGTTTTTT. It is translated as CASSPLRGGTGELFF.

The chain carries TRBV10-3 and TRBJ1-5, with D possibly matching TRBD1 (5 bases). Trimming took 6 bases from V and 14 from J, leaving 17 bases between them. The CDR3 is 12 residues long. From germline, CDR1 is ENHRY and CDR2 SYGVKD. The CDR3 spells CAIRSRQSYEHF. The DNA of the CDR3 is TGTGCCATCAGGTCCCGACAGTCCTACGAGCATTTT.

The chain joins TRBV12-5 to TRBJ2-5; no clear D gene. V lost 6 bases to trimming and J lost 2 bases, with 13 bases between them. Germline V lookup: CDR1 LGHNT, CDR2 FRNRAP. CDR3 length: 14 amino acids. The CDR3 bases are TGTGCTAGTGGCCCTACCAACTCGCAAGAGACCCAGTACTTC. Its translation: CASGPTNSQETQYF.

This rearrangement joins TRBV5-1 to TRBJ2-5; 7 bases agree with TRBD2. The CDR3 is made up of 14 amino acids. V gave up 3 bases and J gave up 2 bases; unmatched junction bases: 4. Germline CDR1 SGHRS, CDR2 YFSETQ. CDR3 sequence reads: CASSSAGLQETQYF. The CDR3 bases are TGCGCCAGCAGCTCAGCGGGGCTACAAGAGACCCAGTACTTC.

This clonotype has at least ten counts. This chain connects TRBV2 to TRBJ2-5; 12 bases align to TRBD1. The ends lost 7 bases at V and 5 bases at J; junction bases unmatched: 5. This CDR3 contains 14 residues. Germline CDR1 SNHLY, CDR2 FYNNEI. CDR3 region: CASKRDRGLETQYF. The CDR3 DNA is TGTGCCAGCAAACGGGACAGGGGGCTCGAGACCCAGTACTTC.

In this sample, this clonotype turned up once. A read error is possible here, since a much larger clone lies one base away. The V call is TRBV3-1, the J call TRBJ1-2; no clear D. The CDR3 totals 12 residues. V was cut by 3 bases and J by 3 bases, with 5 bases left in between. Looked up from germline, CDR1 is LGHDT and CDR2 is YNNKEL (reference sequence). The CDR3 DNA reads TGTGCCAGCAGCCAGGCAGACTATGGCTACACCTTC. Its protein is CASSQADYGYTF.

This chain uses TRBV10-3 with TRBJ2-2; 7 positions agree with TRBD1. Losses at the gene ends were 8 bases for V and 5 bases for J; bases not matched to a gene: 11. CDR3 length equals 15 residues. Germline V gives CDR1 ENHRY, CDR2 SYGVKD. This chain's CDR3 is CAIGRQGEGTGELFF. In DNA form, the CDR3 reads TGTGCCATCGGCCGACAGGGAGAAGGGACCGGGGAGCTGTTTTTT.

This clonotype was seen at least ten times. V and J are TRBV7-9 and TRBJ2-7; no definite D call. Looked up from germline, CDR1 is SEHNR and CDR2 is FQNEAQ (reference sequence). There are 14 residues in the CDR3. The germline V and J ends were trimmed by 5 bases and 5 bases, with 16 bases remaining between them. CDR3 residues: CASSLNSIPNEQYF. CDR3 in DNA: TGTGCCAGCAGCCTCAACTCGATCCCGAACGAGCAGTACTTC. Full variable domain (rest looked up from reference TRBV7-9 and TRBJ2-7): DTGVSQNPRHKITKRGQNVTFRCDPISEHNRLYWYRQTLGQGPEFLTYFQNEAQLEKSRLLSDRFSAERPKGSFSTLEIQRTEQGDSAMYLCASSLNSIPNEQYFGPGTRLTVT.

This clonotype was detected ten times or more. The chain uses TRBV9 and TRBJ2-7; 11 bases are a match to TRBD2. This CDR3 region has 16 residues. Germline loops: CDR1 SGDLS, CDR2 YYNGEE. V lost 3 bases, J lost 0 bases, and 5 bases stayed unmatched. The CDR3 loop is CASSGGTSGSSYEQYF. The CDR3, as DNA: TGTGCCAGCAGCGGAGGAACTAGCGGGAGCTCCTACGAGCAGTACTTC.

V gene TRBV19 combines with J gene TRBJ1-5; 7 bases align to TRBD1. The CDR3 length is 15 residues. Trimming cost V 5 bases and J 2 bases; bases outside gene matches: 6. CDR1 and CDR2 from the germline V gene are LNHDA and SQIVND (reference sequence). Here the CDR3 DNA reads TGTGCCAGTAGTGCGACAGGGAATGGCAATCAGCCCCAGCATTTT. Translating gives CASSATGNGNQPQHF.

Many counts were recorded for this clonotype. CDR3 nucleotides: TGTGCCAGCACCAAAGGGGGGGCGCTAGACTATGGCTACACCTTC. It specifies CASTKGGALDYGYTF. The chain joins TRBV7-3 to TRBJ1-2, with D tentatively TRBD1 (6 bases). Germline lookup yields CDR1 SGHTA and CDR2 FQGTGA. The V and J ends lost 7 bases and 3 bases respectively, with 18 bases between them. The CDR3 runs to 15 residues.

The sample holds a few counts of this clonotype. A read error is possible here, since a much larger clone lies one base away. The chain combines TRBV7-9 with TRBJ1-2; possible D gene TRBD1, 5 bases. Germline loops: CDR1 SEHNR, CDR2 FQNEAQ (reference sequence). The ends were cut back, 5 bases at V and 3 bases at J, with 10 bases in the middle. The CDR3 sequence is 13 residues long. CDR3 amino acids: CASSVVGDYGYTF. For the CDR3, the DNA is TGTGCCAGCAGCGTCGTGGGGGACTATGGCTACACCTTC.